Listed below are T cell receptor beta chains from one sample, sequenced in a study of cytomegalovirus exposure and HLA in healthy donors. The repertoire was sequenced with immunoSEQ multiplex PCR; TCRdb's copy has only in-frame clones and lacks some. The sample has approximately 150,000 clones; 77% are singletons. The sequenced sample consisted of PBMCs. The receptors come from a woman younger than 45 in good health and CMV-seronegative. CDR3s include the opening cysteine and the closing phenylalanine or tryptophan. The D gene is left open where the match is weak. Size tells how often a clone was seen (once, few, many) or the class of an expanded clone, and some rows leave it out.

j_call v_call clone_size d_call cdr3_nt cdr3_aa
TRBJ2-1 TRBV19 NA NA TGTGCCAGTAGTATGGGCGGGTACAATGAGCAGTTCTTC CASSMGGYNEQFF
TRBJ1-3 TRBV4-1 NA TRBD1 TGCGCCAGCAGCCACCGACAGGGGCAAGGAAACACCATATATTTT CASSHRQGQGNTIYF
TRBJ2-1 TRBV11-2 NA TRBD2 TGTGCCAGCAGGTCCACTAGCGGGGAAAATTACAATGAGCAGTTCTTC CASRSTSGENYNEQFF
TRBJ2-1 TRBV23-1 once TRBD2 TGCGCCAGCAGTCATCCCGGGACTAGCGGGAGCAATGAGCAGTTCTTC CASSHPGTSGSNEQFF
TRBJ2-1 TRBV27 NA NA TGTGCCAGCAGTTTGGCGGTGCCTTACAATGAGCAGTTCTTC CASSLAVPYNEQFF
TRBJ2-3 TRBV4-1 NA NA TGCGCCAGCAGCCCCCTGACATATACGCAGTATTTT CASSPLTYTQYF
TRBJ1-3 TRBV4-1 NA TRBD1 TGCGCCAGCAGCCAGGGGACAGCGCTTACTGGAAACACCATATATTTT CASSQGTALTGNTIYF
TRBJ2-1 TRBV5-4 few NA TGTGCCAGCAGCTTGGCCACTAGCCCAGGTGAGCAGTTCTTC CASSLATSPGEQFF
TRBJ2-2 TRBV5-1 NA TRBD2 TGCGCCAGCAGCTCCGGCGGGGGGCGCGGGACCGGGGAGCTGTTTTTT CASSSGGGRGTGELFF
TRBJ1-1 TRBV19 NA TRBD1 TGTGCCAGTAGTGCCCGGACAGGGACGAGTACTGAAGCTTTCTTT CASSARTGTSTEAFF
TRBJ1-1 TRBV4-1 NA NA TGCGCCAGCAGCCAAGATCCACTACCCACTGGGTCGACAGCTTTCTTT CASSQDPLPTGSTAFF
TRBJ2-2 TRBV5-1 NA NA TGCGCCAGCAGCGAACAGGTCACCGGGGAGCTGTTTTTT CASSEQVTGELFF
TRBJ2-3 TRBV28 NA TRBD2 TGTGCCAGCGTACAGGGACTAGCGGGAGGAGATACGCAGTATTTT CASVQGLAGGDTQYF
TRBJ1-1 TRBV5-1 few TRBD1 TGCGCCAGCAGCTGGGGGGGACAGGGGCCCACTGAAGCTTTCTTT CASSWGGQGPTEAFF
TRBJ2-7 TRBV9 NA TRBD2 TGTGCCAGCAGCGTAGGCCGACTAGCGGCCTCCTACGAGCAGTACTTC CASSVGRLAASYEQYF
TRBJ2-5 TRBV5-1 NA TRBD1 TGCGCCAGCAGCATGGGACAGGGATGGGGGGAGACCCAGTACTTC CASSMGQGWGETQYF
TRBJ1-2 TRBV6-1 NA TRBD1 TGTGCCAGCAGTTTACAGGGGTCCTACTATGGCTACACCTTC CASSLQGSYYGYTF
TRBJ2-1 TRBV5-1 NA NA TGCGCCAGCAGCTTGGTGGGGGGGCATGTGAACAATGAGCAGTTCTTC CASSLVGGHVNNEQFF
TRBJ1-2 TRBV6-5 NA NA TGTGCCAGCAGTTCGGGGGGGGTAGCTAACTATGGCTACACCTTC CASSSGGVANYGYTF
TRBJ2-1 TRBV2 few TRBD2 TGTGCCAGCGGGCTAGGGCTCGCCGCGGGAGGCAATGAGCAGTTCTTC CASGLGLAAGGNEQFF